This TCR beta chain was captured in a study of breast tumors, draining lymph nodes, adjacent tissues. This clonotype was counted at least ten times. Its matching antigen is unknown. Breast cancer patients provided tissue from their axillary draining lymph nodes. A single record per CDR3 protein comes from TCRdb applying MiXCR to the multiplex PCR reads. The sample lists about 200,000 distinct CDR3 sequences, over 25% occurring once. Overall study results and limits: Tumor and nontumor repertoires were significantly more similar in luminal-like than in basal-like breast cancer. The data were judged consistent with most tumor T cells coming from lymph node and expanding in tumor. Tumor T cell lymph node origin was a supported hypothesis, not proven.

The CDR3 is 12 residues long. CDR1 is LGHDT and CDR2 is YNNKEL in the germline V gene (reference sequence). Trimming took 8 bases from V and 3 from J, leaving 7 bases between them. This receptor was obtained from a female donor with breast cancer. Some clones in this sample may be carry-over from other donors' samples. Sequenced material: axillary lymph node tissue. This sequence joins TRBV3-1 and TRBJ2-2; D gene ambiguous. CDR3 nucleotides: TGTGCCAGCTCCCAGTACACCGGGGAGCTGTTTTTT. As protein: CASSQYTGELFF.